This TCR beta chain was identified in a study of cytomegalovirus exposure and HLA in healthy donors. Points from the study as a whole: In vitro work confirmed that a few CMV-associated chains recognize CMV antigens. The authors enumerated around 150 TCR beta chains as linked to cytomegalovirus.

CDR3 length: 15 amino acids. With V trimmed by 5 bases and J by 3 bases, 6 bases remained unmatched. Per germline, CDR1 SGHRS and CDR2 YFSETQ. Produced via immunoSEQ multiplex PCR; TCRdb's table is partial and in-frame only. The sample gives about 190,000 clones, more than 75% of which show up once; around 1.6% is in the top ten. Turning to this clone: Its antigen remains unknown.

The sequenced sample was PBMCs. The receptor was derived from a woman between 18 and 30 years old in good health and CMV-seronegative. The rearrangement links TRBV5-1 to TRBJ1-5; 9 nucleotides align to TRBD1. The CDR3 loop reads CASSPDRGDNQPQHF. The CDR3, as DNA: TGCGCCAGCAGTCCGGACAGGGGTGACAATCAGCCCCAGCATTTT.